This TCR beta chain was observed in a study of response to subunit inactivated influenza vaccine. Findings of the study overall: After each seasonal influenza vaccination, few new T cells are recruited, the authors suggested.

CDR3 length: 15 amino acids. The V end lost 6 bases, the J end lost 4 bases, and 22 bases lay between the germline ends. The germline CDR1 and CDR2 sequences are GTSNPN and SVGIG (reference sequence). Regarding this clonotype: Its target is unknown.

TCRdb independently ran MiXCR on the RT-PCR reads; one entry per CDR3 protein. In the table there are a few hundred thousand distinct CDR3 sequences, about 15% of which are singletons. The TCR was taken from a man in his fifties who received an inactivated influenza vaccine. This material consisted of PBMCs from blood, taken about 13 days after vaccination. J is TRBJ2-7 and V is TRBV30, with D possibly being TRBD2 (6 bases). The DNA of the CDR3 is TGTGCCTGCAACCCCCGGGACGGGGACTGGTACGAGCAGTACTTC. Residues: CACNPRDGDWYEQYF. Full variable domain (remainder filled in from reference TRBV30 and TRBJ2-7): SQTIHQWPATLVQPVGSPLSLECTVEGTSNPNLYWYRQAAGRGLQLLFYSVGIGQISSEVPQNLSASRPQDRQFILSSKKLLLSDSGFYLCACNPRDGDWYEQYFGPGTRLTVT.